This TCR beta chain emerged from a study of CD8+CD57+ T cells in acquired aplastic anemia. V dropped 5 bases and J dropped 0 bases, with 16 bases sitting between them. The CDR3 runs 16 residues. Germline values: CDR1 MNHEY, CDR2 SVGAGI. Template material for TCR beta VDJ and CDR3 profiling consisted of genomic DNA. TCRdb fed the reads into MiXCR, producing one record per CDR3 protein. The table lists some 160,000 distinct CDR3 sequences, around 47% of them singletons. The sequenced patients had an expansion of CD8+CD57+ cells seen by flow cytometry. This clonotype was counted ten times or more. Sequencing was carried out using sorted CD4+, CD8+, or CD8+CD57+ T cells (not recorded which) from PBMCs. The clonotype originates from a human donor with aplastic anemia. The rearrangement joins TRBV6-5 to TRBJ1-2; possible D gene TRBD1, 6 bases. Written as DNA, the CDR3 is TGTGCCAGCAGTAACCCAAAACAGGGAACTAACTATGGCTACACCTTC. This encodes CASSNPKQGTNYGYTF.